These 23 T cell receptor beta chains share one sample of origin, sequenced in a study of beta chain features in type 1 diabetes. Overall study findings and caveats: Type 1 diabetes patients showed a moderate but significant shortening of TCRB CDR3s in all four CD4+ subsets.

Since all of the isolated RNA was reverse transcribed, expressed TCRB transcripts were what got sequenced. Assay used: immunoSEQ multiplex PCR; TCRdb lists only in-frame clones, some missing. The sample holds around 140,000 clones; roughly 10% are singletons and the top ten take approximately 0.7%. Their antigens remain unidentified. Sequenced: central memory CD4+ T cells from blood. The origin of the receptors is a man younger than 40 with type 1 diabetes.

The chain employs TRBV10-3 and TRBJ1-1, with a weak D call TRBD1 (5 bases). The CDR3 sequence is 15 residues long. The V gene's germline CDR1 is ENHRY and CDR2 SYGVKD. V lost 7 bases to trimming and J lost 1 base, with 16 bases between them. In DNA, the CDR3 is TGTGCCATCAAATCCATCGGGGGGTCGAACACTGAAGCTTTCTTT. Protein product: CAIKSIGGSNTEAFF.

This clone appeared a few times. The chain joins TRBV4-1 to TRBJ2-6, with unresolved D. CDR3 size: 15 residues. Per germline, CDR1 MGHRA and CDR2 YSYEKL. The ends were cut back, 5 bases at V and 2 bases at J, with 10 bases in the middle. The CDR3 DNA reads TGCGCCAGCAGCGATGAGAGGACTGGGGCCAACGTCCTGACTTTC. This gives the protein CASSDERTGANVLTF.

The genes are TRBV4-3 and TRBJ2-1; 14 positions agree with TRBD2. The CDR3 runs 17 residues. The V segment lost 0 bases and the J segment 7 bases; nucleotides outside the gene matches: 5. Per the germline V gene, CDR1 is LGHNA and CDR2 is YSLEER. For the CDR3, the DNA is TGCGCCAGCAGCCAAGAAGGACTAGCGGGGGGCAGGAATGAGCAGTTCTTC. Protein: CASSQEGLAGGRNEQFF.

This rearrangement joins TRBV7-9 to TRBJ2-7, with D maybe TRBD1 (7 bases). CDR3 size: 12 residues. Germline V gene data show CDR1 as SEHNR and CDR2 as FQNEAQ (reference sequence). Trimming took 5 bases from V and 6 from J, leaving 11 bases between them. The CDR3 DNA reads TGTGCCAGCAGCACGCAGGGGGGCGAGCAGTACTTC. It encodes CASSTQGGEQYF.

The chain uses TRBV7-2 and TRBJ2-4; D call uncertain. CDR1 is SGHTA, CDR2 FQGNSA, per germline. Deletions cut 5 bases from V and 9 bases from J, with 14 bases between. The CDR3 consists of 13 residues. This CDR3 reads CASSPQHGTIQYF. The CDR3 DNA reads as TGTGCCAGCAGCCCACAGCATGGAACCATTCAGTACTTC. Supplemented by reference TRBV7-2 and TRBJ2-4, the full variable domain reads GAGVSQSPSNKVTEKGKDVELRCDPISGHTALYWYRQSLGQGLEFLIYFQGNSAPDKSGLPSDRFSAERTGGSVSTLTIQRTQQEDSAVYLCASSPQHGTIQYFGAGTRLSVL.

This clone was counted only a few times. This CDR3 reads CASSLGIAGGLNEQFF. The CDR3 region has the DNA TGCGCCAGCAGCTTGGGGATAGCGGGGGGGCTCAATGAGCAGTTCTTC. This chain links TRBV5-1 with TRBJ2-1, with 11 bases identical to TRBD2. CDR1 SGHRS and CDR2 YFSETQ come from the germline V gene. CDR3 length equals 16 residues. Germline trimming cut 0 bases from V and 6 bases from J; bases unmatched to any gene: 5.

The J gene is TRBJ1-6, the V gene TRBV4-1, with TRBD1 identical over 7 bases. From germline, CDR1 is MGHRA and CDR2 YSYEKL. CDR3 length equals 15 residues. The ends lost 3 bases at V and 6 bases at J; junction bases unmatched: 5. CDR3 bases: TGCGCCAGCAGCCAGAGGGACAGCCTTAATTCACCCCTCCACTTT. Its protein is CASSQRDSLNSPLHF.

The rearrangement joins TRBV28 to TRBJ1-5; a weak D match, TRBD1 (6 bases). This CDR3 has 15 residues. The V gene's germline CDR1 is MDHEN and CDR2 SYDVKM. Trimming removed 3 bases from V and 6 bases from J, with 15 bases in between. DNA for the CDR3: TGTGCCAGCAGTTTCAGGGGAAACGGATTTCAGCCCCAGCATTTT. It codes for CASSFRGNGFQPQHF.

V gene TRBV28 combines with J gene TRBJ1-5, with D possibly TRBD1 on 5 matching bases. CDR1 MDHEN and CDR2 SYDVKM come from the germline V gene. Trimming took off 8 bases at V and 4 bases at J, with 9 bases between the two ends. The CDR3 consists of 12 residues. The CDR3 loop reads CASRGGNQPQHF. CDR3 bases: TGTGCCAGCCGGGGGGGGAATCAGCCCCAGCATTTT.

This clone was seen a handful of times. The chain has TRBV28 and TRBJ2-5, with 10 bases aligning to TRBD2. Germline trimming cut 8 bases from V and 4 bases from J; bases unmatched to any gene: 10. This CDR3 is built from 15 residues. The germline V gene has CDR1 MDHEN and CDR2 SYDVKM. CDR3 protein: CASRTLAGASETQYF. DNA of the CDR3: TGTGCCAGCCGAACCCTAGCGGGGGCCTCAGAGACCCAGTACTTC.

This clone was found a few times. In DNA, the CDR3 is TGCGCCAGCAGCCAAGATCTGGGACAGCGGGGGGTGAGAGATACGCAGTATTTT. The encoded protein is CASSQDLGQRGVRDTQYF. The chain couples TRBV4-1 to TRBJ2-3; 9 bases align to TRBD2. From germline, CDR1 is MGHRA and CDR2 YSYEKL. The CDR3 is 18 residues long. V shed 0 bases, J shed 5 bases, and the junction held 12 bases outside the gene matches.

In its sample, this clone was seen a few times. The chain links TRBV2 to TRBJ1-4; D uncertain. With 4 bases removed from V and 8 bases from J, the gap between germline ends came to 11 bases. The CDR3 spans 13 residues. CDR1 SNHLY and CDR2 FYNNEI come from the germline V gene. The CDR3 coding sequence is TGTGCCAGCAGTGGTTTGACTGGGGAAAAACTGTTTTTT. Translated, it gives CASSGLTGEKLFF. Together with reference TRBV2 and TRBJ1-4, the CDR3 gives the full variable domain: EPEVTQTPSHQVTQMGQEVILRCVPISNHLYFYWYRQILGQKVEFLVSFYNNEISEKSEIFDDQFSVERPDGSNFTLKIRSTKLEDSAMYFCASSGLTGEKLFFGSGTQLSVL.

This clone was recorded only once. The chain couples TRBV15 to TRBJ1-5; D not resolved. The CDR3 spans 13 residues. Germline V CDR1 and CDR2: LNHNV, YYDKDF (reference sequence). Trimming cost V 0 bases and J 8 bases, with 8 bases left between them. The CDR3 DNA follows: TGTGCCACCAGCAGAGATTTGGGAGAGCCCCAGCATTTT. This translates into CATSRDLGEPQHF.

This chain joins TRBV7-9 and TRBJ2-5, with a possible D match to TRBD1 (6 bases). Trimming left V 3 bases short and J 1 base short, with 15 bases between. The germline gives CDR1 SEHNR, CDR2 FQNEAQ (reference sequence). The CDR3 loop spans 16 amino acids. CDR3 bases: TGTGCCAGCAGCTTTACAGGGTCACTCATCCAAGAGACCCAGTACTTC. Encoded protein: CASSFTGSLIQETQYF.

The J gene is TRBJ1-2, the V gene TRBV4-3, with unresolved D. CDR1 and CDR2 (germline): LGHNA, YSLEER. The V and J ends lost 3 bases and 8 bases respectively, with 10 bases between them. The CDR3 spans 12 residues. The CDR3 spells CASSHPGRGYTF. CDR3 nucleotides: TGCGCCAGCAGCCATCCGGGGAGGGGCTACACCTTC.

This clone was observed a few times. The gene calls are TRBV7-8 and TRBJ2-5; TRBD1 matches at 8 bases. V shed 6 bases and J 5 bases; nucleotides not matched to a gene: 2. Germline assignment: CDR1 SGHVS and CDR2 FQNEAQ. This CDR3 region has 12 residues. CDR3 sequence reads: CASSTGGETQYF. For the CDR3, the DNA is TGTGCCAGCAGTACAGGGGGGGAGACCCAGTACTTC.

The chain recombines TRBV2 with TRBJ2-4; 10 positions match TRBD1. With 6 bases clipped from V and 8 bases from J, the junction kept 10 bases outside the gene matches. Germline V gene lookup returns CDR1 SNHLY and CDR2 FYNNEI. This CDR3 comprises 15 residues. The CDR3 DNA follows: TGTGCCAGCAGCGAGCTGACAGGGGGCAGGGACATTCAGTACTTC. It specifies CASSELTGGRDIQYF.

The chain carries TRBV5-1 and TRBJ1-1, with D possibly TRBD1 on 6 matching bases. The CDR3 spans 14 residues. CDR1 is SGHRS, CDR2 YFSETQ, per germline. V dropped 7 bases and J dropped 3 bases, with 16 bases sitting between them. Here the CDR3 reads CASRPTGIDTEAFF. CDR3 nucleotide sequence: TGCGCCAGCCGCCCAACAGGGATCGACACTGAAGCTTTCTTT.

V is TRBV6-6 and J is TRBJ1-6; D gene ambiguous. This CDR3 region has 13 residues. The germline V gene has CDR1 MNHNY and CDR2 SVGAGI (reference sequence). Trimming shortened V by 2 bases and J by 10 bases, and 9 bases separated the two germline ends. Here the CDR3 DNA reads TGTGCCAGCAGTTACGAGCCGGGGTCACCCCTCCACTTT. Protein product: CASSYEPGSPLHF.

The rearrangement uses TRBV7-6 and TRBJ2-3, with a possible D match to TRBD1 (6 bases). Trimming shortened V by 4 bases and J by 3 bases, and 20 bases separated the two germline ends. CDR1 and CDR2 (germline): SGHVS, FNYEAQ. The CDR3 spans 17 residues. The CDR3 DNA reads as TGTGCCAGCAGCTCCCTAAGCGAGGGGGTTTGGACAGATACGCAGTATTTT. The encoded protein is CASSSLSEGVWTDTQYF.

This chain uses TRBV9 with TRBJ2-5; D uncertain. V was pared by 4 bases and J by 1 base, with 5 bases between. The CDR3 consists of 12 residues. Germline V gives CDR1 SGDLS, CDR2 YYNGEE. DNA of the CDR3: TGTGCCAGCAGCCTAATCCAAGAGACCCAGTACTTC. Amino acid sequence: CASSLIQETQYF.

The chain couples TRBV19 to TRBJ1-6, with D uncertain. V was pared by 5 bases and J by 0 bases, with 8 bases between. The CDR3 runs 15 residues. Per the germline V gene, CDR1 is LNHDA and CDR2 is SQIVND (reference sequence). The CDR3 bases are TGTGCCAGTAGTTCGGGAAGCTCCTATAATTCACCCCTCCACTTT. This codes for CASSSGSSYNSPLHF.

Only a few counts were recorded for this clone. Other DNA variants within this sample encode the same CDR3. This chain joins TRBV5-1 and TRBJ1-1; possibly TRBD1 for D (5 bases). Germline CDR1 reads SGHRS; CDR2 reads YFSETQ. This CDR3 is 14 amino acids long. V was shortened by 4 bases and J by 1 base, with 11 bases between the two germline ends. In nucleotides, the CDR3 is TGCGCCAGCAGCCGTGGGACTGCGAACACTGAAGCTTTCTTT. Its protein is CASSRGTANTEAFF.